This T cell receptor beta chain is drawn from a study of CD8+CD57+ T cells in acquired aplastic anemia (dated by TCRdb to 2017 to 2018). At the level of the whole study: Extracted DNA from sorted CD4+ and CD8+ cells averaged around 3.3 ug, ranging from roughly 0.17 to 30 ug. A CD8+CD57+ expansion meant a frequency higher than the mean frequency seen in healthy subjects. Paper-wide results and their limitations: Patients and healthy controls showed no significant difference in CD8+ Simpson's diversity (P=0.060). Roughly 29 CD8+ CDR3 sequences were found to be shared between patients and controls, but these sequences appeared to be highly expressed in patients and within the immunodominant clones of the patients.

Concerning this clonotype itself: Its specific antigen is unknown. Qualities for individual bases were not recorded, and no much larger clone is one base off.

Genomic DNA was used as template for profiling of TCR beta VDJ combinations and CDR3 sequences. TCR repertoire sequencing was run on an Illumina HiSeq 2000. The authors processed their data as follows. Repertoire assessment relied on Simpson's diversity index, CDR3 size and DJ length profiles, and TRBV/TRBJ rearrangement plots. The most abundant DNA sequence in the deep sequencing data was taken as the immunodominant clone. CDR3 amino acid sequences were screened for sharing across subjects and were compared with published repertoires and the VDJdb database. The raw public data were reprocessed by TCRdb itself: fastp quality trimming at Q25, MiXCR clonotype calling, in-frame beta chains only. When rows share a CDR3 protein, they turn into one entry using the most common DNA and genes. TCRdb's processing, not the authors' own work, is the source of the V and J calls. The sample contains some 170,000 distinct CDR3 sequences, around 48% of them found a single time. The ten largest clones represent 0.85% to 1.3% of the sample.

The germline V gene provides CDR1 MNHNS and CDR2 SASEGT. From the cysteine through the phenylalanine, the CDR3 covers 16 amino acids. Left in the record is the CDR3 DNA by itself, 48 bases read in frame from the first base. V is shortened by 6 bases, J by 5 bases, and the region joining them spans 20 bases. The patients picked for sequencing were ones in whom flow cytometry had shown an expansion of CD8+CD57+ cells. Severe acquired aplastic anemia was diagnosed in all patients according to International Study of Aplastic Anemia and Agranulocytosis and Camitta criteria. No therapy had been received by the patients at the time of blood sampling. The study deep-sequenced TCR repertoires of sorted CD4+ and CD8+ blood T cells from severe aplastic anemia patients and healthy subjects. Patients were enrolled under clinicaltrials.gov protocols 00001620, 01623167, 00001397, 00071045, 00081523 and 00961064 in the USA. Ficoll-Paque density gradient centrifugation was used to isolate peripheral blood mononuclear cells. Before DNA extraction, CD4+ and CD8+ T cells were sorted with FACS or magnetic beads.

In this chain, TRBV6-1 is recombined with TRBJ1-5, with the identity of the D gene unclear. Material for sequencing was sorted CD4+, CD8+, or CD8+CD57+ T cells (not recorded which) from PBMCs. This receptor was identified in a human donor with aplastic anemia. The CDR3 here reads CASSPTVRAVDQPQHF. The sequenced DNA: TGTGCCAGCAGCCCCACTGTGAGGGCCGTTGATCAGCCCCAGCATTTT.